This is a list of T cell receptor beta chains from one sample in a study of T cell responses to AZD1222 COVID-19 vaccine. The protocol was immunoSEQ multiplex PCR, while the TCRdb copy is restricted to in-frame clones and leaves out a portion. The sample records some 88,000 clones, approximately 90% being singletons. The sample in question was peripheral blood, obtained 28 days after the second AZD1222 dose. These receptors came from an adult who received the AZD1222 COVID-19 vaccine. CDR3s include the opening cysteine and the closing phenylalanine or tryptophan. Each record gives: J gene, V gene, clone size, CDR3 length, D gene, CDR3 protein, CDR3 DNA. D genes are given only for firm matches. Clone size, where shown, is once, few, many, or a class for clones that have expanded.

J: TRBJ1-6
V: TRBV3-1/TRBV3-2
size: NA
length: 13
D: NA
CDR3: CASSGDGDSPLHF
DNA: TGTGCCAGCAGCGGGGACGGAGATTCACCCCTCCACTTT

J: TRBJ1-5
V: TRBV4-1
size: NA
length: 16
D: TRBD1
CDR3: CASSQAGTGGGQPQHF
DNA: TGCGCCAGCAGCCAGGCCGGGACAGGGGGGGGTCAGCCCCAGCATTTT

J: TRBJ1-1
V: TRBV28
size: once
length: 13
D: NA
CDR3: CASSLRVETEAFF
DNA: TGTGCCAGCAGTTTAAGGGTCGAGACTGAAGCTTTCTTT

J: TRBJ1-5
V: TRBV6-5
size: few
length: 13
D: TRBD1
CDR3: CASRYNRGWPQHF
DNA: TGTGCCAGCAGGTACAACAGGGGCTGGCCCCAGCATTTT

J: TRBJ2-3
V: TRBV11-2
size: NA
length: 15
D: TRBD2
CDR3: CASSSVAGGSDTQYF
DNA: TGTGCCAGCAGCTCAGTAGCGGGGGGCTCAGATACGCAGTATTTT

J: TRBJ1-1
V: TRBV7-2
size: NA
length: 15
D: TRBD1
CDR3: CASSLLFQGATEAFF
DNA: TGTGCCAGCAGCTTATTGTTCCAGGGGGCCACTGAAGCTTTCTTT

J: TRBJ1-1
V: TRBV9
size: NA
length: 12
D: NA
CDR3: CASSAPGTEAFF
DNA: TGTGCCAGCAGCGCCCCCGGCACTGAAGCTTTCTTT

J: TRBJ2-1
V: TRBV6-5
size: once
length: 15
D: TRBD1
CDR3: CASSPRDRGYNEQFF
DNA: TGTGCCAGCAGCCCCCGGGACAGGGGCTACAATGAGCAGTTCTTC

J: TRBJ2-2
V: TRBV9
size: NA
length: 16
D: NA
CDR3: CASSVDGNYYTGELFF
DNA: TGTGCCAGCAGCGTAGACGGAAACTACTACACCGGGGAGCTGTTTTTT

J: TRBJ1-5
V: TRBV2
size: NA
length: 14
D: NA
CDR3: CASSENAGFQPQHF
DNA: TGTGCCAGCAGTGAAAACGCAGGGTTTCAGCCCCAGCATTTT

J: TRBJ1-1
V: TRBV7-9
size: NA
length: 14
D: NA
CDR3: CASSLSGGDSEAFF
DNA: TGTGCCAGCAGCTTATCCGGGGGTGATTCTGAAGCTTTCTTT

J: TRBJ1-4
V: TRBV5-1
size: NA
length: 14
D: NA
CDR3: CASSLDVAAEEKFF
DNA: TGCGCCAGCAGCTTGGACGTGGCAGCCGAAGAAAAGTTTTTT

J: TRBJ2-5
V: TRBV19
size: once
length: 16
D: NA
CDR3: CASSKDLRVGQETQYF
DNA: TGTGCCAGTAGTAAGGATCTCAGGGTGGGCCAAGAGACCCAGTACTTC

J: TRBJ1-2
V: TRBV4-3
size: NA
length: 15
D: TRBD1
CDR3: CASSQGTGVNSGYTF
DNA: TGCGCCAGCAGCCAAGGGACAGGGGTGAATAGCGGCTACACCTTC

J: TRBJ1-2
V: TRBV4-1
size: NA
length: 14
D: NA
CDR3: CASTRLISSYGYTF
DNA: TGCGCCAGCACCAGACTTATATCGAGCTATGGCTACACCTTC

J: TRBJ2-7
V: TRBV23-1
size: NA
length: 16
D: NA
CDR3: CASRTSSGQGPYEQYF
DNA: TGCGCCAGCAGGACCTCATCGGGGCAGGGCCCATACGAGCAGTACTTC

J: TRBJ1-1
V: TRBV7-2
size: NA
length: 15
D: NA
CDR3: CASSLEGVPNTEAFF
DNA: TGTGCCAGCAGCTTAGAAGGGGTCCCGAACACTGAAGCTTTCTTT

J: TRBJ1-3
V: TRBV11-3
size: NA
length: 13
D: NA
CDR3: CASSLNPLDTIYF
DNA: TGTGCCAGCAGCTTAAACCCTCTAGACACCATATATTTT

J: TRBJ1-1
V: TRBV5-6
size: NA
length: 15
D: NA
CDR3: CASSLVHIPTTEAFF
DNA: TGTGCCAGCAGCTTGGTCCACATACCGACCACTGAAGCTTTCTTT

J: TRBJ1-3
V: TRBV5-1
size: once
length: 16
D: TRBD1
CDR3: CASSLTGVSSGNTIYF
DNA: TGCGCCAGCAGCTTGACAGGGGTCTCCTCTGGAAACACCATATATTTT

J: TRBJ2-2
V: TRBV18
size: NA
length: 15
D: NA
CDR3: CASSLTGPSTGELFF
DNA: TGTGCCAGCTCACTAACGGGACCTAGCACCGGGGAGCTGTTTTTT

J: TRBJ1-5
V: TRBV28
size: once
length: 16
D: TRBD1
CDR3: CASSIRTGGSNQPQHF
DNA: TGTGCCAGCAGTATAAGGACAGGGGGCAGTAATCAGCCCCAGCATTTT

J: TRBJ2-5
V: TRBV28
size: NA
length: 15
D: TRBD2
CDR3: CASSFGGGAVETQYF
DNA: TGTGCCAGCAGTTTCGGCGGGGGGGCTGTAGAGACCCAGTACTTC

J: TRBJ2-3
V: TRBV6-6
size: NA
length: 15
D: NA
CDR3: CASSYYMASTDTQYF
DNA: TGTGCCAGCAGTTACTACATGGCTAGCACAGATACGCAGTATTTT

J: TRBJ2-2
V: TRBV6-5
size: NA
length: 15
D: NA
CDR3: CASRVVQANTGELFF
DNA: TGTGCCAGCAGAGTCGTACAGGCGAACACCGGGGAGCTGTTTTTT

J: TRBJ2-3
V: TRBV11-3
size: NA
length: 16
D: NA
CDR3: CASSLGLDYRTDTQYF
DNA: TGTGCCAGCAGCTTGGGTCTTGACTACCGCACAGATACGCAGTATTTT

J: TRBJ2-7
V: TRBV11-2
size: NA
length: 14
D: TRBD1
CDR3: CASSSDRGLGEQYF
DNA: TGTGCCAGCAGCTCGGACAGGGGGCTGGGGGAGCAGTACTTC

J: TRBJ1-5
V: TRBV4-1
size: NA
length: 16
D: NA
CDR3: CASSQDGGVGNQPQHF
DNA: TGCGCCAGCAGCCAAGATGGTGGGGTTGGTAATCAGCCCCAGCATTTT

J: TRBJ1-4
V: TRBV10-3
size: NA
length: 15
D: TRBD1
CDR3: CAISQEGGAREKLFF
DNA: TGTGCCATCAGCCAAGAAGGGGGCGCACGGGAAAAACTGTTTTTT

J: TRBJ2-6
V: TRBV11-2
size: NA
length: 15
D: NA
CDR3: CASSNSVSGANVLTF
DNA: TGTGCCAGCAGCAACAGTGTCTCTGGGGCCAACGTCCTGACTTTC

J: TRBJ1-5
V: TRBV6-5
size: NA
length: 16
D: NA
CDR3: CASSLHQGSQNQPQHF
DNA: TGTGCCAGCAGTTTACACCAGGGGTCCCAAAATCAGCCCCAGCATTTT

J: TRBJ2-5
V: TRBV10-1
size: NA
length: 15
D: NA
CDR3: CASSDPFEGRETQYF
DNA: TGCGCCAGCAGTGACCCGTTTGAGGGGAGGGAGACCCAGTACTTC

J: TRBJ1-2
V: TRBV30
size: NA
length: 13
D: NA
CDR3: CAWITGGSFGYTF
DNA: TGTGCCTGGATAACCGGGGGGTCGTTTGGCTACACCTTC

J: TRBJ1-3
V: TRBV6-5
size: NA
length: 15
D: NA
CDR3: CASSDPGSSGNTIYF
DNA: TGTGCCAGCAGCGACCCTGGGAGCTCTGGAAACACCATATATTTT

J: TRBJ1-5
V: TRBV5-1
size: once
length: 15
D: NA
CDR3: CASSLDPGALQPQHF
DNA: TGCGCCAGCAGCTTGGACCCGGGAGCTCTCCAGCCCCAGCATTTT

J: TRBJ1-2
V: TRBV5-1
size: NA
length: 14
D: NA
CDR3: CASSSDIPNYGYTF
DNA: TGCGCCAGCAGCTCGGACATCCCTAACTATGGCTACACCTTC

J: TRBJ1-6
V: TRBV7-9
size: NA
length: 12
D: NA
CDR3: CASSLSSSPLHF
DNA: TGTGCCAGCAGCTTATCAAGTTCACCCCTCCACTTT

J: TRBJ1-6
V: TRBV9
size: NA
length: 12
D: TRBD1
CDR3: CASSAGTEPLHF
DNA: TGTGCCAGCAGCGCCGGGACAGAACCCCTCCACTTT

J: TRBJ1-1
V: TRBV19
size: NA
length: 12
D: NA
CDR3: CASSTLGTEAFF
DNA: TGTGCCAGTAGCACCCTAGGCACTGAAGCTTTCTTT

J: TRBJ2-7
V: TRBV5-1
size: NA
length: 13
D: NA
CDR3: CASSLDNSYEQYF
DNA: TGCGCCAGCAGCTTAGACAACTCCTACGAGCAGTACTTC

J: TRBJ1-2
V: TRBV6-5
size: NA
length: 13
D: NA
CDR3: CASSPSGFPGYTF
DNA: TGTGCCAGCAGTCCGTCAGGGTTCCCTGGCTACACCTTC

J: TRBJ2-3
V: TRBV7-8
size: NA
length: 16
D: NA
CDR3: CASSIPHAGGSDTQYF
DNA: TGTGCCAGCAGCATCCCCCACGCCGGGGGCTCAGATACGCAGTATTTT

J: TRBJ1-2
V: TRBV27
size: NA
length: 13
D: NA
CDR3: CASSLGPLYGYTF
DNA: TGTGCCAGCAGTTTAGGGCCCCTCTATGGCTACACCTTC

J: TRBJ2-3
V: TRBV10-3
size: NA
length: 15
D: TRBD2
CDR3: CAISAGLAGEDTQYF
DNA: TGTGCCATCAGCGCGGGACTAGCGGGAGAAGATACGCAGTATTTT

J: TRBJ1-1
V: TRBV19
size: NA
length: 14
D: TRBD1
CDR3: CASSITGAFGEAFF
DNA: TGTGCCAGTAGTATCACAGGGGCCTTTGGGGAAGCTTTCTTT

J: TRBJ2-5
V: TRBV3-1/TRBV3-2
size: NA
length: 14
D: NA
CDR3: CASSQDGGAETQYF
DNA: TGTGCCAGCAGCCAAGATGGGGGGGCGGAGACCCAGTACTTC

J: TRBJ2-7
V: TRBV5-4
size: NA
length: 13
D: TRBD1
CDR3: CASSLDRDYEQYF
DNA: TGTGCCAGCAGTCTTGACAGGGACTACGAGCAGTACTTC

J: TRBJ1-1
V: TRBV5-1
size: NA
length: 15
D: NA
CDR3: CASSSSSGEGAEAFF
DNA: TGCGCCAGCAGCTCCTCTAGTGGCGAAGGCGCTGAAGCTTTCTTT

J: TRBJ2-4
V: TRBV6-2/TRBV6-3
size: NA
length: 20
D: TRBD2
CDR3: CASSYSLTSGGGLAKNIQYF
DNA: TGTGCCAGCAGTTACTCCCTGACTAGCGGGGGGGGTCTAGCCAAAAACATTCAGTACTTC

J: TRBJ2-7
V: TRBV13
size: NA
length: 16
D: TRBD1
CDR3: CASSLNRGPGPYEQYF
DNA: TGTGCCAGCAGCTTAAACAGGGGGCCCGGACCCTACGAGCAGTACTTC

J: TRBJ1-2
V: TRBV7-2
size: once
length: 15
D: TRBD1
CDR3: CASSIEATGADGYTF
DNA: TGTGCCAGCAGCATCGAGGCGACAGGGGCGGATGGCTACACCTTC